The 5 T cell receptor beta chains given below trace back to one sample, sequenced in a study of CD8+CD57+ T cells in acquired aplastic anemia. The use of genomic DNA as template underpinned the TCR beta VDJ and CDR3 profiling. TCRdb passed the reads through MiXCR, listing each CDR3 protein once. Found here are around 180,000 distinct CDR3 sequences, under 70% of them singletons; the top ten hold just over 45%. The sample taken for sequencing was sorted CD4+, CD8+, or CD8+CD57+ T cells (not recorded which) from PBMCs. These TCRs come from a human donor with severe aplastic anemia or a healthy control (not recorded which).

V and J are TRBV19 and TRBJ2-2; D remains ambiguous. CDR3 size: 13 residues. Trimming pared 7 bases from V and 5 bases from J, leaving 11 bases between. Germline V gene data show CDR1 as LNHDA and CDR2 as SQIVND (reference sequence). The CDR3 nucleotides read TGTGCCAGTAATTCTAGGGATACCGGGGAGCTGTTTTTT. It codes for CASNSRDTGELFF.

This clonotype was counted many times. The V and J genes are TRBV25-1 and TRBJ2-7, with 9 nucleotides matching TRBD2. The CDR3 spans 17 residues. Germline V gene sequence: CDR1 MGHDK, CDR2 SYGVNS. Germline trimming cut 4 bases from V and 3 bases from J; bases unmatched to any gene: 13. The chain's CDR3 is CASSVSQGTSGLYEQYF. The CDR3 nucleotides read TGTGCCAGCAGTGTATCCCAGGGCACTAGCGGGCTCTACGAGCAGTACTTC.

The chain employs TRBV19 and TRBJ2-7; the D is unclear. V shed 1 base and J shed 0 bases, with 10 bases lying between them. The CDR3 runs 15 residues. Germline V gene sequence: CDR1 LNHDA, CDR2 SQIVND (reference sequence). The CDR3 sequence: CASSIGYRGSYEQYF. The CDR3 DNA reads as TGTGCCAGTAGTATAGGGTACCGTGGCTCCTACGAGCAGTACTTC.

Concerning this clonotype itself: The junction departs from the called germline gene at one end, perhaps through a read error. The V gene is TRBV10-1, the J gene TRBJ1-2; TRBD1 might be the D (5 bases). The CDR3 length is 15 residues. Germline CDR1 reads WNHNN; CDR2 reads SYGVQD (reference sequence). CDR3 nucleotides: TGTGCCAGCACCCTACGCGCCGGACAAAACTATGGCTACACCTTC. Its translation: CASTLRAGQNYGYTF.

This chain links TRBV2 with TRBJ2-1; 12 bases match TRBD2. Trimming cost V 7 bases and J 3 bases; bases outside gene matches: 7. Per germline, CDR1 SNHLY and CDR2 FYNNEI. CDR3 length: 16 residues. The CDR3 sequence is CASTSSGLAGYNEQFF. CDR3 bases: TGTGCCAGCACCTCGTCGGGACTAGCGGGCTACAATGAGCAGTTCTTC.